A single sample is the source of the 25 T cell receptor beta chains below, sequenced in a study of T cell responses to AZD1222 COVID-19 vaccine. Profiling relied on immunoSEQ multiplex PCR, and the TCRdb table lists in-frame clones only, not all of them. The data show around 160,000 clones, with 90% to 95% seen just once and about 0.64% held by the top ten. This specimen consisted of peripheral blood, obtained on day 0 of AZD1222 vaccination. The receptor set was obtained from an adult in good health.

This chain links TRBV2 with TRBJ2-1; no reliable D call. The CDR3 sequence is 10 residues long. Trimming stripped 6 bases from V and 7 bases from J, with 4 bases between. CDR1 and CDR2 (germline): SNHLY, FYNNEI. The CDR3 loop reads CASRGNEQFF. The CDR3 region has the DNA TGTGCCAGCAGGGGGAATGAGCAGTTCTTC.

V gene TRBV19 combines with J gene TRBJ2-7; no definite D call. The V gene lost 6 bases and the J gene lost 2 bases, with 11 bases spanning the gap. The CDR3 consists of 13 residues. Germline V gene data show CDR1 as LNHDA and CDR2 as SQIVND (reference sequence). The CDR3 sequence: CASSHTPPYEQYF. The DNA of the CDR3 is TGTGCCAGTAGCCATACTCCCCCCTACGAGCAGTACTTC.

Regarding this clone: One junction end does not reproduce the germline sequence, and a read error may be involved. The rearrangement uses TRBV6-2 or TRBV6-3 and TRBJ2-7; possible D gene TRBD1, 5 bases. This CDR3 region has 11 residues. CDR1 is MNHEY, CDR2 SVGEGT, per germline. The CDR3 coding sequence is TGTGCCAGCAGTTCCGACAGCATCCCTAGCTTC. Amino acid sequence: CASSSDSIPSF.

The chain couples TRBV18 to TRBJ2-7; TRBD1 agrees at 9 bases. The CDR3 spans 13 residues. The trim removed 2 bases at V and 4 bases at J, leaving 0 bases unmatched. Germline values: CDR1 KGHSH, CDR2 LQKENI. As DNA, the CDR3 is TGTGCCAGCTCACCAGGGACAGGGTACGAGCAGTACTTC. This translates into CASSPGTGYEQYF.

This chain joins TRBV12-3 or TRBV12-4 and TRBJ2-2; tentative D call: TRBD2 (6 bases). Deletions cut 6 bases from V and 5 bases from J, with 10 bases between. The CDR3 covers 13 residues. Here the CDR3 DNA reads TGTGCCAGCAGCCGGGAGAGGACCGGGGAGCTGTTTTTT. It codes for CASSRERTGELFF.

This chain links TRBV30 with TRBJ1-3, with D possibly TRBD1 on 6 matching bases. The CDR3 totals 14 residues. The V gene's germline CDR1 is GTSNPN and CDR2 SVGIG (reference sequence). V was clipped by 3 bases and J by 0 bases, with 9 bases between them. This CDR3 is CAWSRGFSGNTIYF. The CDR3 DNA follows: TGTGCCTGGAGCAGGGGTTTCTCTGGAAACACCATATATTTT.

The chain is built from TRBV14 and TRBJ2-3; D gene ambiguous. Trimming removed 8 bases from V and 1 base from J, with 7 bases in between. In germline, CDR1 is SGHDN, CDR2 FVKESK. This CDR3 has 12 residues. For the CDR3, the DNA is TGTGCCAGCGGATCGGGCACAGATACGCAGTATTTT. This sequence encodes CASGSGTDTQYF.

The sample holds one count of this clone. The chain links TRBV7-9 to TRBJ1-2; no clear D. This CDR3 contains 16 residues. Trimming removed 1 base at V and 3 bases at J, with 15 bases between. Germline CDR1 is SEHNR and CDR2 is FQNEAQ (reference sequence). Here the CDR3 reads CASSLVGGVGDYGYTF. The CDR3 nucleotides are TGTGCCAGCAGCTTAGTAGGCGGGGTAGGTGACTATGGCTACACCTTC.

This chain uses TRBV18 with TRBJ1-1; D possibly corresponds to TRBD1 (5 bases). Trimming pared 6 bases from V and 1 base from J, leaving 9 bases between. This CDR3 is 13 amino acids long. Germline loops: CDR1 KGHSH, CDR2 LQKENI. Written as DNA, the CDR3 is TGTGCCAGCTCTAGGGACCGGAACACTGAAGCTTTCTTT. Its translation is CASSRDRNTEAFF.

The rearrangement uses TRBV10-1 and TRBJ2-7; D gene unclear. This CDR3 comprises 11 residues. V was cut by 9 bases and J by 3 bases, with 9 bases left in between. Germline V gene sequence: CDR1 WNHNN, CDR2 SYGVQD (reference sequence). The DNA of the CDR3 is TGCGCCAGTCCACCACTCTACGAGCAGTACTTC. This encodes CASPPLYEQYF.

The V and J genes are TRBV30 and TRBJ1-5, with D maybe TRBD1 (5 bases). This CDR3 has 13 residues. The germline V gene has CDR1 GTSNPN and CDR2 SVGIG (reference sequence). V gave up 5 bases and J gave up 4 bases, with 12 bases separating them. The CDR3 DNA reads TGTGCCTGGTCAGACAGTGCGAATCAGCCCCAGCATTTT. This encodes CAWSDSANQPQHF.

This clone has just one count. The chain joins TRBV4-1 to TRBJ1-5; the D is unclear. The CDR3 totals 15 residues. Germline V gene lookup returns CDR1 MGHRA and CDR2 YSYEKL. The V end lost 0 bases, the J end lost 9 bases, and 15 bases lay between the germline ends. CDR3 sequence: CASSQDLGYPGPQHF. DNA for the CDR3: TGCGCCAGCAGCCAAGATCTGGGTTACCCCGGGCCCCAGCATTTT.

V and J are TRBV9 and TRBJ1-1; D is unresolved. This CDR3 is 15 amino acids long. Trimming left V 1 base short and J 4 bases short, with 14 bases between. Germline V gives CDR1 SGDLS, CDR2 YYNGEE. In nucleotides, the CDR3 is TGTGCCAGCAGCGTATCTGGAAGGGAGGGCACTGAAGCTTTCTTT. It codes for CASSVSGREGTEAFF. The full variable domain, rest sourced from reference TRBV9 and TRBJ1-1, is DSGVTQTPKHLITATGQRVTLRCSPRSGDLSVYWYQQSLDQGLQFLIQYYNGEERAKGNILERFSAQQFPDLHSELNLSSLELGDSALYFCASSVSGREGTEAFFGQGTRLTVV.

This chain links TRBV28 with TRBJ1-1; 7 nucleotides line up with TRBD1. The CDR3 extends over 17 amino acids. Germline CDR1 and CDR2: MDHEN and SYDVKM. Trimming took 9 bases from V and 1 from J; bases not matched to a gene: 17. DNA of the CDR3: TGTGCCAGTTCCATCACAGGCAGGGGGGGGCCGAACACTGAAGCTTTCTTT. Translating it yields CASSITGRGGPNTEAFF.

This clone was seen a single time. This sequence joins TRBV6-2 or TRBV6-3 and TRBJ2-1; D remains unclear. The V and J ends lost 2 bases and 8 bases respectively, with 7 bases between them. The germline V gene encodes CDR1 MNHEY and CDR2 SVGEGT. This CDR3 spans 12 amino acids. This CDR3 reads CASSYPGYEQFF. The CDR3 nucleotides are TGTGCCAGCAGTTACCCAGGTTATGAGCAGTTCTTC.

The chain joins TRBV3-1 (or the pseudogene TRBV3-2) to TRBJ2-2; D could derive from TRBD1 or TRBD2 (5 bases each). The germline CDR1 and CDR2 sequences are LGHDT and YNNKEL (reference sequence). The CDR3 is 14 amino acids. V lost 4 bases, J lost 5 bases, and 11 bases lay in between. CDR3 residues: CASSLQGETGELFF. DNA of the CDR3: TGTGCCAGCAGCCTCCAAGGGGAGACCGGGGAGCTGTTTTTT.

The chain carries TRBV6-1 and TRBJ2-7; 7 bases align to TRBD1. The CDR3 is made up of 15 amino acids. V trimming: 1 base; J trimming: 4 bases; junction bases outside the gene matches: 7. Germline values: CDR1 MNHNS, CDR2 SASEGT. CDR3 sequence reads: CASSEERTGSYEQYF. CDR3 sequence (DNA): TGTGCCAGCAGTGAAGAACGGACAGGTAGTTACGAGCAGTACTTC.

The rearrangement uses TRBV28 and TRBJ1-1; no definite D call. The germline CDR1 and CDR2 sequences are MDHEN and SYDVKM. Trimming cost V 2 bases and J 2 bases, with 9 bases left between them. The CDR3 loop spans 14 amino acids. In DNA form, the CDR3 reads TGTGCCAGCAGTTTAGGGAGGGTAAACACTGAAGCTTTCTTT. Protein sequence: CASSLGRVNTEAFF.

The chain is built from TRBV7-8 and TRBJ2-5, with D maybe TRBD2 (6 bases). Germline CDR1 reads SGHVS; CDR2 reads FQNEAQ. This CDR3 region has 14 residues. V lost 1 base, J lost 5 bases, and 11 bases lay in between. The CDR3 nucleotides are TGTGCCAGCAGCTTAGGAGGACGGGGGGAGACCCAGTACTTC. This encodes CASSLGGRGETQYF.

This clone appeared once. The chain combines TRBV19 with TRBJ1-1, with 11 bases fitting TRBD1. Germline-derived CDR1 and CDR2 are LNHDA and SQIVND (reference sequence). V trimming: 5 bases; J trimming: 4 bases; junction bases outside the gene matches: 9. This CDR3 has 16 amino acids. The CDR3 protein is CASSVGTGGQATEAFF. CDR3 in DNA: TGTGCCAGTAGTGTAGGGACAGGGGGGCAGGCCACTGAAGCTTTCTTT.

The chain carries TRBV19 and TRBJ2-2; weak D call: TRBD1 (6 bases). Trimming stripped 3 bases from V and 6 bases from J, with 17 bases between. The CDR3 length is 16 residues. Germline lookup yields CDR1 LNHDA and CDR2 SQIVND (reference sequence). The CDR3 coding sequence is TGTGCCAGTAGTATTATTGGGACAAGGGCCCCCGGGGAGCTGTTTTTT. This gives the protein CASSIIGTRAPGELFF.

V usage is TRBV3-1 (or the pseudogene TRBV3-2) and J usage is TRBJ2-1; the D call may be TRBD1 or TRBD2 (5 bases each). Germline V gene sequence: CDR1 LGHDT, CDR2 YNNKEL (reference sequence). This CDR3 spans 15 amino acids. Trimming left V 1 base short and J 3 bases short, with 10 bases between. CDR3 sequence: CASSQGGTGYNEQFF. The CDR3 region has the DNA TGTGCCAGCAGCCAAGGGGGGACGGGCTACAATGAGCAGTTCTTC.

This clone has only one observation. The chain carries TRBV7-8 and TRBJ1-2, with TRBD1 as a possible D gene (6 bases). Germline V gene sequence: CDR1 SGHVS, CDR2 FQNEAQ. V lost 5 bases and J lost 6, with 16 bases in between. The CDR3 runs to 14 residues. The CDR3 protein is CASSRRGEEDGYTF. Here the CDR3 DNA reads TGTGCCAGCAGCCGAAGGGGGGAGGAGGATGGCTACACCTTC.

The V call is TRBV19, the J call TRBJ1-5; a possible D gene is TRBD1 (5 bases). V lost 5 bases to trimming and J lost 0 bases, with 20 bases between them. The CDR3 has 18 residues. Germline CDR1 is LNHDA and CDR2 is SQIVND (reference sequence). CDR3 coding DNA: TGTGCCAGTAGTTTAAGAGACAGCTCCGTTTATAGCAATCAGCCCCAGCATTTT. This encodes CASSLRDSSVYSNQPQHF. Complete variable domain (other parts from reference TRBV19 and TRBJ1-5): DGGITQSPKYLFRKEGQNVTLSCEQNLNHDAMYWYRQDPGQGLRLIYYSQIVNDFQKGDIAEGYSVSREKKESFPLTVTSAQKNPTAFYLCASSLRDSSVYSNQPQHFGDGTRLSIL.

V usage is TRBV25-1 and J usage is TRBJ1-1; 9 nucleotides match TRBD1. The CDR3 has 15 residues. Trimming at V came to 6 bases and at J to 3 bases, leaving 8 bases not matched to a gene. CDR1 and CDR2 (germline): MGHDK, SYGVNS. CDR3 sequence (DNA): TGTGCCAGCAGCCTCCCGGGACAGGGATACACTGAAGCTTTCTTT. It specifies CASSLPGQGYTEAFF.